Listed below are T cell receptor beta chains from one sample, sequenced in a study of T-cell memory formation after mild COVID-19. TCRdb independently ran MiXCR on the 5' RACE reads; one entry per CDR3 protein. The sample holds roughly 28,000 distinct CDR3 sequences, around 12% seen once. The sample taken for sequencing was PBMCs or a T cell subset sorted from them (not recorded which). These receptors were collected from an adult woman who had mild COVID-19 (a few samples of this study predate the infection). Cell type and time point are not known. The CDR3 runs from the conserved cysteine through the conserved F or W. Rows may omit the clone size; those that give it use once, few, many or a size class.

abundance	j_gene	v_gene	CDR3aa
many	TRBJ2-2	TRBV19	CASGQLGELFF
many	TRBJ2-7	TRBV4-1	CASSHPGLAGGPLSYEQYF
many	TRBJ2-3	TRBV5-1	CASSLVLSADTQYF
many	TRBJ2-7	TRBV7-2	CASSSPLPLGYEQYF
many	TRBJ1-2	TRBV19	CASSTGGDGYTF
many	TRBJ2-7	TRBV11-3	CASSLAGTSGSLEQYF
many	TRBJ2-1	TRBV7-8	CASSLRGRNEQFF
medium-sized	TRBJ2-3	TRBV12-3/TRBV12-4	CASSLFSAGDTDTQYF
many	TRBJ2-1	TRBV27	CASSVSSGRKNNEQFF
many	TRBJ2-1	TRBV24-1	CATSDQTDYNEQFF
many	TRBJ1-1	TRBV20-1	CSALQLNTEAFF
many	TRBJ2-1	TRBV5-1	CASRGLASSYNEQFF
many	TRBJ2-1	TRBV4-3	CASSQGMGELATVWYNEQFF
many	TRBJ2-7	TRBV15	CATSRRGGGEQYF
NA	TRBJ1-2	TRBV24-1	CATSSGTGPPYGYTF
many	TRBJ2-1	TRBV11-3	CASSFRLAGSNEQFF
many	TRBJ1-5	TRBV20-1	CSASKGTSNQPQHF